The next 6 T cell receptor beta chains were all read from a single sample in a study of stem cell transplantation in POMP-related autoinflammatory disease. These receptors' targets are unknown. The table came from immunoSEQ multiplex PCR; TCRdb's copy has only in-frame clones and leaves some out. The sample comprises 8,600 or so clones, roughly 90% of which are singletons, and around 2.7% rests with the top ten. Findings of the study overall: In patients with PRAID, every analyzed T-cell subset tended to show lower diversity and higher clonality. Patients with PRAID showed a restricted number of unique TRB V-J gene pairings.

The sequenced sample was CD8+ T cells from PBMCs, obtained before stem cell transplantation. The receptors here all came from a human donor with POMP-related autoinflammation and immune dysregulation (PRAID).

This rearrangement joins TRBV9 to TRBJ2-7, with a possible D match to TRBD2 (6 bases). The CDR3 runs 14 residues. Looked up from germline, CDR1 is SGDLS and CDR2 is YYNGEE. V gave up 3 bases and J gave up 3 bases, with 13 bases separating them. CDR3 DNA: TGTGCCAGCAGCGAAAGGGACTGGGACTACGAGCAGTACTTC. Residues: CASSERDWDYEQYF.

This chain joins TRBV5-1 and TRBJ1-5; D is unresolved. Germline V lookup: CDR1 SGHRS, CDR2 YFSETQ. V was shortened by 4 bases and J by 4 bases, with 15 bases between the two germline ends. The CDR3 contains 15 residues. As DNA, the CDR3 is TGCGCCAGCAGCGTAAACCCGGGGTTAAATCAGCCCCAGCATTTT. Residues: CASSVNPGLNQPQHF. The full variable domain, in which reference TRBV5-1 and TRBJ1-5 provide the parts outside the CDR3, is KAGVTQTPRYLIKTRGQQVTLSCSPISGHRSVSWYQQTPGQGLQFLFEYFSETQRNKGNFPGRFSGRQFSNSRSEMNVSTLELGDSALYLCASSVNPGLNQPQHFGDGTRLSIL.

The chain uses TRBV7-9 and TRBJ2-6; 7 bases match TRBD2. CDR3 length equals 19 residues. The V and J ends lost 5 bases and 0 bases, in that order; junction bases with no gene match: 13. Germline CDR1 and CDR2: SEHNR and FQNEAQ (reference sequence). CDR3 residues: CASSPPWGGPFSGANVLTF. CDR3 DNA sequence: TGTGCCAGCAGCCCTCCCTGGGGGGGACCGTTCTCTGGGGCCAACGTCCTGACTTTC.

The rearrangement uses TRBV7-9 and TRBJ2-1, with D possibly TRBD1 on 6 matching bases. Trimming removed 5 bases from V and 5 bases from J, with 16 bases in between. Germline CDR1 reads SEHNR; CDR2 reads FQNEAQ (reference sequence). The CDR3 is 15 amino acids. CDR3 region: CASSTTGLRDNEQFF. The CDR3 DNA reads TGTGCCAGCAGCACGACAGGTTTAAGGGACAATGAGCAGTTCTTC.

The chain recombines TRBV19 with TRBJ1-4; D perhaps matches TRBD1 (5 bases). The CDR3 has 15 amino acids. Germline CDR1 reads LNHDA; CDR2 reads SQIVND (reference sequence). Trimming removed 3 bases at V and 3 bases at J, with 11 bases between. CDR3 protein: CASSMWDVPNEKLFF. CDR3 DNA sequence: TGTGCCAGTAGTATGTGGGACGTCCCTAATGAAAAACTGTTTTTT.

The chain couples TRBV9 to TRBJ2-3, with D possibly being TRBD1 (8 bases). CDR1 is SGDLS, CDR2 YYNGEE, per germline. Trimming cost V 3 bases and J 3 bases, with 17 bases left between them. CDR3 length: 16 residues. CDR3 protein: CASSAQGGLATDTQYF. CDR3 sequence (DNA): TGTGCCAGCAGCGCACAGGGGGGGCTAGCGACAGATACGCAGTATTTT.